Listed here are 17 T cell receptor beta chains from one sample, sequenced in a study of identical twins. TCRdb passed the 5' RACE reads through MiXCR, listing each CDR3 protein once. Counted here are about 530,000 distinct CDR3 sequences, roughly 15% occurring once; the ten biggest clones make up more than 0.4%. These same records also appear under a second study, on yellow fever vaccine responses in identical twins.

The sequenced material came from CD4+ T cells sorted from blood. The source is a young woman in good health.

This clonotype was counted between two and nine times. V gene TRBV6-1 combines with J gene TRBJ2-1, with 8 bases that match TRBD2. The CDR3 is 16 amino acids. V dropped 6 bases and J dropped 4; count of bases not matched to a gene: 11. The germline gives CDR1 MNHNS, CDR2 SASEGT. CDR3 sequence (DNA): TGTGCCAGCAGGAGAACTAGCGGAGGAGATTACAATGAGCAGTTCTTC. Its protein product is CASRRTSGGDYNEQFF.

The CDR3 DNA is TGTGCCAGCAGTTTATTCTTGTTTGGAGATACGCAGTATTTT. As protein: CASSLFLFGDTQYF. The chain combines TRBV27 with TRBJ2-3; D gene uncertain. This CDR3 contains 14 residues. Trimming pared 1 base from V and 5 bases from J, leaving 10 bases between. Germline CDR1 MNHEY, CDR2 SMNVEV (reference sequence).

The CDR3 spells CATSSEPWGPQYF. DNA of the CDR3: TGTGCCACCAGCAGCGAACCTTGGGGCCCCCAGTACTTC. The gene calls are TRBV15 and TRBJ2-5; tentatively, D is TRBD1 (5 bases). The germline V gene encodes CDR1 LNHNV and CDR2 YYDKDF (reference sequence). With 3 bases removed from V and 9 bases from J, the gap between germline ends came to 14 bases. The CDR3 is made up of 13 amino acids.

The chain uses TRBV12-3 or TRBV12-4 and TRBJ2-5, with TRBD2 identical over 7 bases. This CDR3 region has 13 residues. V was clipped by 5 bases and J by 4 bases; unmatched bases: 4. The CDR3 here is CASSRTSGETQYF. The CDR3 region has the DNA TGTGCCAGCAGTCGGACTAGTGGAGAGACCCAGTACTTC.

This clonotype was recorded once. Just one base apart from a much larger clone, this may be a read error. The V and J genes are TRBV7-2 and TRBJ2-5; D unclear. The CDR3 totals 14 residues. Germline V gene data show CDR1 as SGHTA and CDR2 as FQGNSA. The CDR3 DNA is TGTGCCGGCAGCTTAATGAGCCTAGGAGAGACCCAGTACTTC. Protein sequence: CAGSLMSLGETQYF.

This clonotype came up a few times. The rearrangement uses TRBV27 and TRBJ2-2, with TRBD1 as a possible D gene (5 bases). The V and J ends lost 6 bases and 4 bases respectively, with 18 bases between them. The CDR3 is 16 amino acids. The germline gives CDR1 MNHEY, CDR2 SMNVEV (reference sequence). CDR3 coding DNA: TGTGCCAGCAGGAAGGGGCAGACCCCGGTCACCGGGGAGCTGTTTTTT. This gives the protein CASRKGQTPVTGELFF.

In its sample, this clonotype was seen a few times. The chain combines TRBV4-1 with TRBJ2-7, with a weak D call TRBD1 (5 bases). Germline V CDR1 and CDR2: MGHRA, YSYEKL. The CDR3 consists of 13 residues. The ends were cut back, 1 base at V and 2 bases at J, with 6 bases in the middle. The CDR3 reads CASSQVGAYEQYF. CDR3 nucleotide sequence: TGCGCCAGCAGCCAAGTAGGGGCCTACGAGCAGTACTTC.

The chain uses TRBV4-2 and TRBJ2-1; the D gene is possibly TRBD2 (5 bases). This CDR3 has 13 amino acids. CDR1 is LGHNA and CDR2 is YNFKEQ in the germline V gene. Trimming cost V 0 bases and J 11 bases, with 11 bases left between them. This CDR3 reads CASSQDENGKQFF. DNA of the CDR3: TGTGCCAGCAGCCAAGATGAAAACGGGAAGCAGTTCTTC.

This clonotype was detected only a few times. The chain employs TRBV9 and TRBJ2-1, with D perhaps TRBD1 or TRBD2 (5 bases each). The V end lost 4 bases, the J end lost 4 bases, and 18 bases lay between the germline ends. CDR3 size: 16 residues. From germline, CDR1 is SGDLS and CDR2 YYNGEE. In nucleotides, the CDR3 is TGTGCCAGCAGCCCCATGGGGACCTCCAGGTACAATGAGCAGTTCTTC. This codes for CASSPMGTSRYNEQFF. Complete variable domain (other parts from reference TRBV9 and TRBJ2-1): DSGVTQTPKHLITATGQRVTLRCSPRSGDLSVYWYQQSLDQGLQFLIQYYNGEERAKGNILERFSAQQFPDLHSELNLSSLELGDSALYFCASSPMGTSRYNEQFFGPGTRLTVL.

The table lists this clonotype with many counts. V usage is TRBV6-5 and J usage is TRBJ2-2, with D perhaps TRBD1 or TRBD2 (5 bases each). Trimming took off 6 bases at V and 5 bases at J, with 7 bases between the two ends. CDR3 length: 12 residues. Germline CDR1 is MNHEY and CDR2 is SVGAGI. CDR3 region: CASRRGTGELFF. The CDR3 DNA sequence: TGTGCCAGCAGGAGGGGTACCGGGGAGCTGTTTTTT.

This clonotype was seen more than once but under ten times. V gene TRBV11-2 combines with J gene TRBJ1-6, with TRBD1 as a possible D gene (5 bases). Germline values: CDR1 SGHAT, CDR2 FQNNGV. The CDR3 consists of 15 residues. The germline V and J ends were trimmed by 5 bases and 10 bases, with 18 bases remaining between them. DNA of the CDR3: TGTGCCAGCAGCCCGCGCCTGGGGGTAGGATCACCCCTCCACTTT. Its protein is CASSPRLGVGSPLHF. Full variable domain (missing parts from reference TRBV11-2 and TRBJ1-6): EAGVAQSPRYKIIEKRQSVAFWCNPISGHATLYWYQQILGQGPKLLIQFQNNGVVDDSQLPKDRFSAERLKGVDSTLKIQPAKLEDSAVYLCASSPRLGVGSPLHFGNGTRLTVT.

This clonotype turned up a few times. This rearrangement joins TRBV19 to TRBJ1-5; no reliable D call. This CDR3 is built from 12 residues. In germline, CDR1 is LNHDA, CDR2 SQIVND (reference sequence). Deletions cut 9 bases from V and 7 bases from J, with 13 bases between. The CDR3 reads CASRMAVQPQHF. The CDR3, as DNA: TGTGCCAGCCGCATGGCTGTCCAGCCCCAGCATTTT.

V usage is TRBV5-1 and J usage is TRBJ2-1, with D maybe TRBD1 (6 bases). Trimming removed 4 bases at V and 0 bases at J, with 17 bases between. CDR1 is SGHRS, CDR2 YFSETQ, per germline. This CDR3 spans 17 amino acids. The CDR3 sequence: CASSGGRGPSSYNEQFF. CDR3 nucleotides: TGCGCCAGCAGCGGGGGCCGTGGTCCGAGCTCCTACAATGAGCAGTTCTTC.

Only a few counts were recorded for this clonotype. This rearrangement joins TRBV9 to TRBJ2-3, with 9 bases matching TRBD1. The CDR3 has 17 amino acids. Germline assignment: CDR1 SGDLS and CDR2 YYNGEE. Trimming at V came to 1 base and at J to 0 bases, leaving 6 bases not matched to a gene. CDR3 nucleotides: TGTGCCAGCAGCGTAAACCCGGGGACAGGGAGCACAGATACGCAGTATTTT. This translates into CASSVNPGTGSTDTQYF. Filled out from reference TRBV9 and TRBJ2-3, the complete variable domain reads DSGVTQTPKHLITATGQRVTLRCSPRSGDLSVYWYQQSLDQGLQFLIQYYNGEERAKGNILERFSAQQFPDLHSELNLSSLELGDSALYFCASSVNPGTGSTDTQYFGPGTRLTVL.

The V and J genes are TRBV29-1 and TRBJ2-1; TRBD1 matches 10 bases. Germline CDR1 reads SQVTM; CDR2 reads ANQGSEA. V lost 7 bases and J lost 8; bases outside the gene matches: 14. The CDR3 length is 15 residues. CDR3 loop: CSARRTGGMRDEQFF. The CDR3 bases are TGCAGCGCTAGGAGGACAGGGGGGATGCGCGATGAGCAGTTCTTC.

The chain links TRBV7-6 to TRBJ2-1, with TRBD2 matching 8 bases. Germline CDR1 reads SGHVS; CDR2 reads FNYEAQ. The V segment lost 0 bases and the J segment 2 bases; nucleotides outside the gene matches: 0. This CDR3 spans 15 amino acids. CDR3 protein: CASSLARGAYNEQFF. CDR3 sequence (DNA): TGTGCCAGCAGCTTAGCGCGGGGGGCCTACAATGAGCAGTTCTTC.

This chain links TRBV7-3 with TRBJ2-1; tentative D call: TRBD2 (5 bases). This CDR3 contains 15 residues. Germline lookup yields CDR1 SGHTA and CDR2 FQGTGA. The germline V and J ends were trimmed by 4 bases and 8 bases, with 18 bases remaining between them. The CDR3 coding sequence is TGTGCCAGCAGCTGGGTAGCGACTGGGTTGGATGAGCAGTTCTTC. Encoded protein: CASSWVATGLDEQFF.